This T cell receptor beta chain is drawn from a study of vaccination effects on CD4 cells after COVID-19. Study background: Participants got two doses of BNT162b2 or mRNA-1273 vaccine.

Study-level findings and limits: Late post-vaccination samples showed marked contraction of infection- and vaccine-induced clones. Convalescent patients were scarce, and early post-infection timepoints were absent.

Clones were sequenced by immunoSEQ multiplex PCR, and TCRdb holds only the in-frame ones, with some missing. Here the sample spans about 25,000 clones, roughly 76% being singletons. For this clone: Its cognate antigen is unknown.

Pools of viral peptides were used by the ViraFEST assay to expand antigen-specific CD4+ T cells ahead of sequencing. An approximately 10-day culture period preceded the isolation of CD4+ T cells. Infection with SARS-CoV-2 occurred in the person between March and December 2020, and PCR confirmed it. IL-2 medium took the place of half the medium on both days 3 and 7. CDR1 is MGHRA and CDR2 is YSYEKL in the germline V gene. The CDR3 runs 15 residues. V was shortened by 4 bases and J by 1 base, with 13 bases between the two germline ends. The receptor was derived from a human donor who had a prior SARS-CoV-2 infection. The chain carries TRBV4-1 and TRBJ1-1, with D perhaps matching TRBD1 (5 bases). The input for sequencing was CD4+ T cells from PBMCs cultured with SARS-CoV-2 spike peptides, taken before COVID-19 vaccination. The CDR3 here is CASSLWGGPNTEAFF. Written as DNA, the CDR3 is TGCGCCAGCAGCCTATGGGGGGGTCCGAACACTGAAGCTTTCTTT.